One sample yielded the 32 T cell receptor beta chains listed below, sequenced in a study of CD8 T cells in Susac syndrome. RNA in amounts of about 0.45 to 1 ug was reverse transcribed with random hexamers. TCRdb used MiXCR to reprocess the immunoSEQ multiplex PCR reads, holding one entry per CDR3 protein. Of about 250,000 distinct CDR3 sequences listed, 93% were seen once; the top ten hold 0.06% to 0.08%. The specimen sequenced was CD4+ T cells from PBMCs. The origin of the receptors is a human donor with multiple sclerosis.

The chain combines TRBV6-6 with TRBJ2-7; possible D gene TRBD2, 6 bases. The CDR3 is 13 residues long. Germline V CDR1 and CDR2: MNHNY, SVGAGI (reference sequence). Trimming cost V 2 bases and J 7 bases, with 12 bases left between them. The CDR3 DNA is TGTGCCAGCAGTTACCCTGGAGGGTCTGAGCAGTACGTC. Its protein is CASSYPGGSEQYV.

In its sample, this clonotype was seen once. The V call is TRBV7-3, the J call TRBJ2-1, with 7 bases identical to TRBD2. Germline V gives CDR1 SGHTA, CDR2 FQGTGA. CDR3 length: 13 residues. V was clipped by 4 bases and J by 8 bases; unmatched bases: 5. DNA of the CDR3: TGTGCCAGCAGCTCACTAGCGCCGGATGAGCAGTTCTTC. Protein product: CASSSLAPDEQFF. Full variable domain (rest looked up from reference TRBV7-3 and TRBJ2-1): GAGVSQTPSNKVTEKGKYVELRCDPISGHTALYWYRQSLGQGPEFLIYFQGTGAADDSGLPNDRFFAVRPEGSVSTLKIQRTERGDSAVYLCASSSLAPDEQFFGPGTRLTVL.

V gene TRBV12-3 or TRBV12-4 combines with J gene TRBJ2-2; possible D gene TRBD1, 6 bases. Between the trimmed V and J ends, which lost 6 bases and 0 bases, there was a span of 11 bases. This CDR3 region has 15 residues. The CDR3 protein is CASRKDRTNTGELFF. In DNA, the CDR3 is TGTGCCAGCAGAAAGGACAGAACGAACACCGGGGAGCTGTTTTTT.

This chain links TRBV7-2 with TRBJ1-2; D not resolved. Germline-derived CDR1 and CDR2 are SGHTA and FQGNSA. The CDR3 totals 13 residues. V was cut by 1 base and J by 8 bases, with 11 bases left in between. CDR3 nucleotide sequence: TGTGCCAGCAGCTTAGGAGCCAACGGCGGCTACACCTTC. It codes for CASSLGANGGYTF.

This clonotype has just one count. The CDR3 coding sequence is TGCAGTGCTAGAGATGGGACAGGAGGACAATACGAGCAGTACTTC. It is translated as CSARDGTGGQYEQYF. This sequence joins TRBV20-1 and TRBJ2-7, with 8 bases matching TRBD1. Germline loops: CDR1 DFQATT, CDR2 SNEGSKA (reference sequence). V was clipped by 0 bases and J by 4 bases; unmatched bases: 8. The CDR3 covers 15 residues.

The gene calls are TRBV4-1 and TRBJ1-2, with 7 bases aligning to TRBD1. Trimming cost V 7 bases and J 3 bases; bases outside gene matches: 5. The CDR3 loop spans 13 amino acids. Germline CDR1 MGHRA, CDR2 YSYEKL. CDR3 coding DNA: TGCGCCAGCAAGGCAGGGGGTGACTATGGCTACACCTTC. Its translation is CASKAGGDYGYTF.

The J gene is TRBJ2-3, the V gene TRBV15; TRBD2 matches 7 bases. The CDR3 runs 18 residues. The ends lost 0 bases at V and 3 bases at J; junction bases unmatched: 12. CDR1 is LNHNV, CDR2 YYDKDF, per germline (reference sequence). CDR3 region: CATSRDQVRAGATDTQYF. The DNA of the CDR3 is TGTGCCACCAGCAGAGATCAGGTCCGGGCGGGAGCAACAGATACGCAGTATTTT.

This clonotype was counted a few times. The chain uses TRBV9 and TRBJ1-1; D not certain. Between the trimmed V and J ends, which lost 4 bases and 0 bases, there was a span of 7 bases. There are 13 residues in the CDR3. CDR1 and CDR2 from the germline V gene are SGDLS and YYNGEE. The CDR3 bases are TGTGCCAGCAGCCCGCGCCTGAACACTGAAGCTTTCTTT. Its protein is CASSPRLNTEAFF. The full variable domain, completed using reference TRBV9 and TRBJ1-1, is DSGVTQTPKHLITATGQRVTLRCSPRSGDLSVYWYQQSLDQGLQFLIQYYNGEERAKGNILERFSAQQFPDLHSELNLSSLELGDSALYFCASSPRLNTEAFFGQGTRLTVV.

The V and J genes are TRBV29-1 and TRBJ1-1; 9 bases are shared with TRBD1. Germline V lookup: CDR1 SQVTM, CDR2 ANQGSEA. The CDR3 is 13 residues long. The ends lost 4 bases at V and 6 bases at J; junction bases unmatched: 6. The CDR3 sequence: CSVGRQGDAEAFF. The CDR3 bases are TGCAGCGTTGGGAGACAGGGGGACGCTGAAGCTTTCTTT.

V usage is TRBV27 and J usage is TRBJ1-2; TRBD1 aligns across 7 bases. Germline trimming cut 6 bases from V and 7 bases from J; bases unmatched to any gene: 11. The CDR3 is 14 amino acids. The V gene's germline CDR1 is MNHEY and CDR2 SMNVEV (reference sequence). The CDR3 spells CASSLSQGEGGYTF. In DNA form, the CDR3 reads TGTGCCAGCAGCCTCAGTCAGGGGGAGGGTGGCTACACCTTC.

The V and J genes are TRBV30 and TRBJ1-5, with D possibly TRBD1 on 5 matching bases. Germline CDR1 is GTSNPN and CDR2 is SVGIG (reference sequence). This CDR3 is built from 14 residues. Between the trimmed V and J ends, which lost 3 bases and 1 base, there was a span of 10 bases. As DNA, the CDR3 is TGTGCCTGGAGAGACAGTGGGAGCAATCAGCCCCAGCATTTT. Translating it yields CAWRDSGSNQPQHF.

The CDR3 loop is CASSYPAPRGQPQHF. The CDR3 DNA reads TGTGCCAGCAGTTACCCAGCTCCCCGGGGGCAGCCCCAGCATTTT. The gene calls are TRBV6-2 or TRBV6-3 and TRBJ1-5, with D possibly matching TRBD1 (5 bases). CDR3 size: 15 residues. V shed 2 bases and J shed 7 bases, with 15 bases lying between them. CDR1 MNHEY and CDR2 SVGEGT come from the germline V gene.

V and J are TRBV7-8 and TRBJ1-3; a weak D match, TRBD1 (5 bases). CDR1 and CDR2 (germline): SGHVS, FQNEAQ. This CDR3 has 16 residues. V was clipped by 5 bases and J by 4 bases, with 18 bases between them. The CDR3 here is CASSRARQIAGNTIYF. The CDR3 DNA is TGTGCCAGCAGCAGAGCGAGACAGATTGCCGGAAACACCATATATTTT. The full variable domain, rest sourced from reference TRBV7-8 and TRBJ1-3, is GAGVSQSPRYKVAKRGQDVALRCDPISGHVSLFWYQQALGQGPEFLTYFQNEAQLDKSGLPSDRFFAERPEGSVSTLKIQRTQQEDSAVYLCASSRARQIAGNTIYFGEGSWLTVV.

The genes are TRBV12-3 or TRBV12-4 and TRBJ2-1, with 8 bases aligning to TRBD1. With V trimmed by 1 base and J by 6 bases, 5 bases remained unmatched. This CDR3 region has 15 residues. The CDR3 nucleotides read TGTGCCAGCAGTTTAGGGACAGGGCTGGTCAATGAGCAGTTCTTC. Translating gives CASSLGTGLVNEQFF.

V usage is TRBV19 and J usage is TRBJ2-6, with D unclear. The CDR3 runs to 18 residues. Per germline, CDR1 LNHDA and CDR2 SQIVND (reference sequence). Deletions cut 2 bases from V and 4 bases from J, with 18 bases between. CDR3 region: CASSIRLPIRSGANVLTF. The CDR3 DNA follows: TGTGCCAGTAGTATACGACTCCCTATTCGTTCGGGGGCCAACGTCCTGACTTTC.

This chain links TRBV7-9 with TRBJ2-2, with 9 nucleotides matching TRBD2. This CDR3 region has 17 residues. Germline lookup yields CDR1 SEHNR and CDR2 FQNEAQ (reference sequence). Trimming removed 0 bases from V and 7 bases from J; junction bases left unmatched: 9. As DNA, the CDR3 is TGTGCCAGCAGCTTAGCGTTATCAGCGGGAGGAATCGGGGAGCTGTTTTTT. Its protein is CASSLALSAGGIGELFF. The whole variable domain, remainder taken from reference TRBV7-9 and TRBJ2-2, is DTGVSQNPRHKITKRGQNVTFRCDPISEHNRLYWYRQTLGQGPEFLTYFQNEAQLEKSRLLSDRFSAERPKGSFSTLEIQRTEQGDSAMYLCASSLALSAGGIGELFFGEGSRLTVL.

This clonotype was seen just once. The chain uses TRBV11-2 and TRBJ2-7; 9 bases match TRBD2. Per the germline V gene, CDR1 is SGHAT and CDR2 is FQNNGV. CDR3 length equals 15 residues. J lost 2 bases, V lost 1 base, and 3 bases had no gene match. The DNA of the CDR3 is TGTGCCAGCAGCTTAGGGGCGGGAGGGCCCTACGAGCAGTACGTC. Translated, it gives CASSLGAGGPYEQYV.

The rearrangement joins TRBV19 to TRBJ2-1; 8 nucleotides agree with TRBD2. This CDR3 comprises 15 residues. V trimming: 4 bases; J trimming: 6 bases; junction bases outside the gene matches: 8. Germline lookup yields CDR1 LNHDA and CDR2 SQIVND (reference sequence). The CDR3: CASSKRGGLVNEQFF. The DNA for the CDR3 is TGTGCCAGTAGTAAACGGGGGGGCCTCGTCAATGAGCAGTTCTTC. The entire variable domain, with the rest obtained from reference TRBV19 and TRBJ2-1, is as follows: DGGITQSPKYLFRKEGQNVTLSCEQNLNHDAMYWYRQDPGQGLRLIYYSQIVNDFQKGDIAEGYSVSREKKESFPLTVTSAQKNPTAFYLCASSKRGGLVNEQFFGPGTRLTVL.

This rearrangement joins TRBV6-5 to TRBJ1-2; TRBD1 might be the D (5 bases). CDR1 and CDR2 (germline): MNHEY, SVGAGI. The V end lost 7 bases, the J end lost 4 bases, and 19 bases lay between the germline ends. The CDR3 sequence is 15 residues long. CDR3 DNA: TGTGCCAGCACCCCCCGGGACCCCGCCGTCTATGGCTACACCTTC. Translating it yields CASTPRDPAVYGYTF.

The chain employs TRBV10-2 and TRBJ1-6, with D possibly TRBD1 on 5 matching bases. The V and J ends lost 4 bases and 10 bases respectively, with 20 bases between them. Germline-derived CDR1 and CDR2 are WSHSY and SAAADI. The CDR3 has 16 residues. The CDR3, as DNA: TGCGCCAGCAGTGCCCCCCTTGGGGGGTTCGGGTCACCCCTCCACTTT. It specifies CASSAPLGGFGSPLHF.

This rearrangement joins TRBV5-1 to TRBJ1-6; TRBD1 matches at 7 bases. V shed 2 bases, J shed 6 bases, and the junction held 2 bases outside the gene matches. In germline, CDR1 is SGHRS, CDR2 YFSETQ. This CDR3 is built from 14 residues. For the CDR3, the DNA is TGCGCCAGCAGCTTCACAGGGGCTAATTCACCCCTCCACTTT. Protein product: CASSFTGANSPLHF.

J is TRBJ2-1 and V is TRBV6-5; 7 bases map to TRBD2. V lost 6 bases to trimming and J lost 8 bases; unmatched junction nucleotides: 7. Per germline, CDR1 MNHEY and CDR2 SVGAGI. CDR3 size: 13 residues. CDR3 amino acids: CASSPILAHEQFF. The CDR3 nucleotides are TGTGCCAGCAGCCCCATACTAGCGCATGAGCAGTTCTTC.

The chain recombines TRBV9 with TRBJ2-5; D is possibly TRBD1 (6 bases). The germline gives CDR1 SGDLS, CDR2 YYNGEE. This CDR3 is built from 16 residues. Trimming pared 0 bases from V and 1 base from J, leaving 13 bases between. CDR3 DNA sequence: TGTGCCAGCAGCGTAGGAACAGGGCTTATCCAAGAGACCCAGTACTTC. This translates into CASSVGTGLIQETQYF.

The V call is TRBV12-3 or TRBV12-4, the J call TRBJ2-1; 8 nucleotides agree with TRBD1. Trimming took 3 bases from V and 6 from J; bases not matched to a gene: 7. CDR3 length: 15 amino acids. CDR3 sequence reads: CASSFARGRGNEQFF. The CDR3 DNA reads as TGTGCCAGCAGTTTCGCCAGGGGGCGAGGCAATGAGCAGTTCTTC.

The CDR3 coding sequence is TGTGCCAGCAGCGTCGGACATTTTAGCAATCAGCCCCAGCATTTT. Translating gives CASSVGHFSNQPQHF. The rearrangement uses TRBV9 and TRBJ1-5; maybe TRBD1 (5 bases). Per the germline V gene, CDR1 is SGDLS and CDR2 is YYNGEE. Deletions cut 2 bases from V and 0 bases from J, with 9 bases between. This CDR3 is built from 15 residues.

Only one count was recorded for this clonotype. The chain couples TRBV29-1 to TRBJ2-5; weak D call: TRBD2 (5 bases). Between the trimmed V and J ends, which lost 6 bases and 5 bases, there was a span of 10 bases. There are 11 residues in the CDR3. Germline CDR1 and CDR2: SQVTM and ANQGSEA. The CDR3 coding sequence is TGCAGCGTACTACCGGGGGAGACCCAGTACTTC. As protein: CSVLPGETQYF.

This sequence joins TRBV23-1 and TRBJ2-7, with TRBD1 as a possible D gene (6 bases). TRBV23-1 is an ORF, with its function uncertain. The CDR3 totals 14 residues. Trimming took off 7 bases at V and 6 bases at J, with 19 bases between the two ends. The CDR3 sequence: CASTRKRDNLEQYV. CDR3 nucleotides: TGCGCCAGCACTCGGAAACGGGACAACCTCGAGCAGTACGTC.

This clonotype has just one count. The chain recombines TRBV4-1 with TRBJ1-2; maybe TRBD1 (6 bases). Trimming left V 3 bases short and J 7 bases short, with 12 bases between. The germline gives CDR1 MGHRA, CDR2 YSYEKL. The CDR3 is 13 residues long. As DNA, the CDR3 is TGCGCCAGCAGCCATGACGGGGGCCCTGGCTACACCTTC. Residues: CASSHDGGPGYTF.

In its sample, this clonotype was seen a few times. This sequence joins TRBV27 and TRBJ1-1; D not resolved. Germline V lookup: CDR1 MNHEY, CDR2 SMNVEV (reference sequence). The CDR3 has 13 residues. The V and J ends lost 2 bases and 1 base respectively, with 5 bases between them. The CDR3 bases are TGTGCCAGCAGTTTACAGAGGAACACTGAAGCTTTCTTT. It codes for CASSLQRNTEAFF.

The genes are TRBV5-1 and TRBJ2-7; D unresolved. CDR1 SGHRS and CDR2 YFSETQ come from the germline V gene. Trimming removed 0 bases at V and 2 bases at J, with 6 bases between. This CDR3 region has 13 residues. DNA of the CDR3: TGCGCCAGCAGCTTGGGCGATACCTACGAGCAGTACTTC. It yields the protein CASSLGDTYEQYF.

The chain links TRBV4-1 to TRBJ2-1; 14 bases agree with TRBD2. CDR3 size: 17 residues. The germline gives CDR1 MGHRA, CDR2 YSYEKL. With V trimmed by 4 bases and J by 8 bases, 10 bases remained unmatched. In DNA, the CDR3 is TGCGCCAGCAGCCCCGACCCGACTAGCGGGGGGGCCTATGAGCAGTTCTTC. It specifies CASSPDPTSGGAYEQFF.

The J gene is TRBJ2-3, the V gene TRBV5-1; TRBD2 agrees at 14 bases. This CDR3 has 16 residues. After removal of 4 bases from V and 3 bases from J, the junction contained 4 bases not matched to a gene. From germline, CDR1 is SGHRS and CDR2 YFSETQ. The CDR3: CASSARLAGGTDTQYF. CDR3 in DNA: TGCGCCAGCAGCGCGAGACTAGCGGGGGGGACAGATACGCAGTATTTT.